One TCR beta chain is described in this entry. What this receptor recognizes is not known. The sample holds no much larger clone one base away, and base qualities are not on file. Healthy HIV-negative adults with no recently reported acute infections or vaccinations were included as donors. Only Caucasian adults living in Nashville, Tennessee, USA were represented among the donors. CD4+ T cells were enriched by magnetic negative selection, after which naive cells were positively selected on CD45RA and the negative fraction was taken as the memory subset. After blood collection by leukapheresis, PBMCs were isolated using Ficoll-Histopaque density gradient centrifugation and then cryopreserved in the vapor phase of liquid nitrogen. Analytical flow cytometry was used to check the purity and quantity of each magnetically sorted T cell population. From each sorted fraction, genomic DNA was isolated and quantified by UV absorbance on a Nanodrop 2000c.

These data are taken from a study of shared clonotypes between healthy human individuals (dated by TCRdb to 2018 to 2021). Context from the whole study: The cohort included three men and a couple of women between 18 and 49 years of age. For each donor, three plates each were used for CD4 naive and CD4 memory, two plates were used for CD8 naive, and one plate was used for CD8 memory. Blood TCR repertoires of five healthy adults were deeply sequenced to estimate repertoire size and the extent of clonotype sharing between individuals. Different laboratories and diverse techniques were used to prepare libraries and sequence TCR repertoires, to increase sequencing depth and limit assay-specific biases. Per donor, leukapheresis produced somewhere between about 0.94 and 9 billion PBMCs. What the research found in general, with its limitations: Incomplete sequencing was indicated by rarefaction of sorted-subset datasets, despite the large sequencing depth. Across a handful of donors, roughly 5% of naive CD4, over 3% of naive CD8, about 2.3% of memory CD4, and over 0.35% of memory CD8 clonotypes were shared. Because the study included a small number of donors, the genetic and exposure-history diversity represented was limited. Higher generation probabilities were observed for clonotypes shared by all four sorted-subset donors than for non-shared clonotypes. Estimated clonotype richness was generally larger for naive than for memory subsets. Sampling was restricted to blood, and TCR repertoires in tissues likely differ from the TCR repertoires found in blood. Pairwise subsampling indicated that sequencing depth was expected to affect the degree of clonotype sharing among donors.

Using the deep immunoSEQ assay, TCR CDR3 regions were amplified from genomic DNA by multiplex PCR. For each cell subset, the extracted genomic DNA was distributed evenly across all wells of several immunoSEQ 96-well plates, and each plate served as one replicate. For sorted subsets, each replicate PCR was loaded with 200 ng genomic DNA, equivalent to roughly 30,000 T cell genomes. The purified libraries were quantified using a Qubit 3.0 fluorometer, sized with a Bioanalyzer 2100, and then quantified again using the KAPA Library Quantification kit. Every immunoSEQ 96-well plate was sequenced on a dedicated single-read 150-cycle Illumina NextSeq 550 flow cell. The study's processing was this. Because only junctional sequences without quality scores were contained in the immunoSEQ output, filtering matching that applied to full-length reads could not be performed. To assign V/J genes and CDR3, sequences were annotated using PyIR, a Python wrapper for IgBLAST v1.9, with IMGT germline references. Reads with weak V/J assignments (E-value above 1e-6), missing CDR3, stop codons, out-of-frame junctions, or ambiguous translated residues were removed. A V3J clonotype was defined by an identical inferred V gene, J gene, and CDR3 amino acid sequence. To compute the percentage overlap between repertoires, the number of shared unique clonotypes was divided by the size of the smaller repertoire. Richness of each repertoire was evaluated using RTK rarefaction, the Chao1 estimator, and Recon v2.1 estimates of unobserved clonotypes. OLGA was used to compute generation probabilities for all TCRbeta clonotypes that the gDNA method yielded from a handful of donors. TCRdb re-hosts the immuneACCESS table, in-frame sequences only. Its copies lack some clones; in the studies checked, an unresolved V gene accounts for under half of them, and the cause for the rest is not known. V, J and clone size are those of that table, while D and trimming were read from the DNA. The sample contains approximately 1.5 million clones, 97% to 99% of them found a single time. The ten largest clones add up to 0.36% of the sample.

V is cut back by 1 base and J by 5 bases, with 3 bases in the junction unmatched. The CDR3 runs 14 amino acids, cysteine and phenylalanine included. The only DNA kept is the CDR3, 42 bases in frame from the first base. The germline V gene (reference sequence) yields LNHNV for CDR1 and YYDKDF for CDR2. The rearranged chain carries TRBV15 and TRBJ2-3; TRBD2 fits 7 bases in the junction. This clonotype was sampled from a man younger than 40 in good health. The sample taken for sequencing was naive CD4+ T cells sorted from blood. The cell subset or site label here, explained by the study, means: CD45RA+ positively selected. The sequenced DNA is TGTGCCACCAGCAGAGTAGCGGGCGGAGATACGCAGTATTTT. It encodes CATSRVAGGDTQYF.